This T cell receptor beta chain was recorded in a study of beta chain features in type 1 diabetes. Study results and limitations: For Type 1 diabetes patients, all four CD4+ subsets carried TCRB CDR3s that were moderately but significantly shorter.

In the case of this clone: Antigen: not known.

The investigators reverse transcribed all of the isolated RNA, so they sequenced expressed TCRB transcripts. Around 3.57 million reads was the average for naive, central memory and regulatory T cell samples. Profiling relied on immunoSEQ multiplex PCR, and the TCRdb table lists in-frame clones only, not all of them. The sample holds about 300,000 clones; roughly 14% are singletons and the top ten take about 0.015%. CDR1 SGHVS and CDR2 FQNEAQ come from the germline V gene. Trimming took 4 bases from V and 1 from J, leaving 17 bases between them. The CDR3 has 16 amino acids. The sequencing sample was made of naive CD4+ T cells from blood. The TCR sequence derives from a woman between 18 and 30 years old with type 1 diabetes. The chain uses TRBV7-8 and TRBJ2-7, with D possibly matching TRBD2 (5 bases). CDR3 sequence (DNA): TGTGCCAGCAGCTCAACTCACGGACTGAAATCCTACGAGCAGTACTTC. Protein product: CASSSTHGLKSYEQYF.